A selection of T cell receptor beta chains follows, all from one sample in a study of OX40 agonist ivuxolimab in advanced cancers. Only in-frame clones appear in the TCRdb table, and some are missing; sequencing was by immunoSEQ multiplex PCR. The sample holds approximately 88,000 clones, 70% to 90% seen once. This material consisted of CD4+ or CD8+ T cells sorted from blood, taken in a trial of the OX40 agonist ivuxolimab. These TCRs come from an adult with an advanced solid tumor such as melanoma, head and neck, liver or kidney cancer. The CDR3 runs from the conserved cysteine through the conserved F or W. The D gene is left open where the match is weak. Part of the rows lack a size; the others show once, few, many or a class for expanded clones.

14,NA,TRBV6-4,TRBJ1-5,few,TGTGCCAGCATAGACAGAGGGTTCAATCAGCCCCAGCATTTT,CASIDRGFNQPQHF
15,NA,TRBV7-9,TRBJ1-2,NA,TGTGCCAGCAGCTTAGTGGGAAGGGTTAACTATGGCTACACCTTC,CASSLVGRVNYGYTF
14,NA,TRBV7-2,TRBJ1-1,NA,TGTGCCAGCAGCTTAGCGCTGGCGAACACTGAAGCTTTCTTT,CASSLALANTEAFF
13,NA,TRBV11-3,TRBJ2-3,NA,TGTGCCAGCAGCCCAGCGGACGCGGAGGGGCAGTATTTT,CASSPADAEGQYF
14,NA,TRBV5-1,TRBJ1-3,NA,TGCGCCAGCAGCCCTAGCGGCTCTGGAAACACCATATATTTT,CASSPSGSGNTIYF
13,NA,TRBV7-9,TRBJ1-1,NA,TGTGCCAGCAGCCGGACGGAGGGCACTGAAGCTTTCTTT,CASSRTEGTEAFF
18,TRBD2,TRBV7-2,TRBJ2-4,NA,TGTGCCAGCAGCACCCGCCGGACTAGCGGGGGGGCCGAGGTCATTCAGTACTTC,CASSTRRTSGGAEVIQYF
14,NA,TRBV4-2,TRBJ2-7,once,TGTGCCAGCAGCCAAGATGGGGGAAATTACGAGCAGTACTTC,CASSQDGGNYEQYF
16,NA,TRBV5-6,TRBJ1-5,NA,TGTGCCAGCAGCTTGGATAGGAGTGGACCGTATCAGCCCCAGCATTTT,CASSLDRSGPYQPQHF
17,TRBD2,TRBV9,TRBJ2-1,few,TGTGCCAGCAGCGTAGAGGGAGGGGCGAGCTCCTACAATGAGCAGTTCTTC,CASSVEGGASSYNEQFF
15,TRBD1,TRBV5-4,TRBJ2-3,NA,TGTGCCAGCAGCTTTCCTCGACAGGGGACAGATACGCAGTATTTT,CASSFPRQGTDTQYF
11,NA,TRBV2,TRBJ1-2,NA,TGTGCCAGCACGCGGGGGTATGGCTACACCTTC,CASTRGYGYTF
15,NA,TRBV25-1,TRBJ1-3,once,TGTGCCAGCAGTCCCCGGGTCGACGCTGGAAACACCATATATTTT,CASSPRVDAGNTIYF
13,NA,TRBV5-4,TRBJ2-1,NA,TGTGCCAGCAGCTTTCCGAACGCCGACGAGCAGTTCTTC,CASSFPNADEQFF
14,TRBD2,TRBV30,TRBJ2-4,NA,TGTGCCTGGAGTGCGGGACTAGCGGGGAACATTCAGTACTTC,CAWSAGLAGNIQYF
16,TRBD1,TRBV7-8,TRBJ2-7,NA,TGTGCCAGCAGCCGTTCAGCGGACAGGGATATCCACGAGCAGTACTTC,CASSRSADRDIHEQYF
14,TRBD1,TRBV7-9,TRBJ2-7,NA,TGTGCCAGCAGCCTCGGACAGGGGACCTACGAGCAGTACTTC,CASSLGQGTYEQYF
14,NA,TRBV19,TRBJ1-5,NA,TGTGCCAGTAGTCTAAGAGGGGGAAATCAGCCCCAGCATTTT,CASSLRGGNQPQHF
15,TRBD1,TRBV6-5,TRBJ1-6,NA,TGTGCCAGCAGTTTCGGGACAGGGAATAATTCACCCCTCCACTTT,CASSFGTGNNSPLHF
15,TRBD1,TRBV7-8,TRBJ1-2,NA,TGTGCCAGCAGCTTAGCGGAGGGGGCGGTCTATGGCTACACCTTC,CASSLAEGAVYGYTF
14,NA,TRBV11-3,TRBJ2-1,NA,TGTGCCAGCAGCTTAGCAGCTTGGGACAATGAGCAGTTCTTC,CASSLAAWDNEQFF
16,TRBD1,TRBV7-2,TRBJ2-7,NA,TGTGCCAGCAGCTTAGAAGGGACAGGGCCTACCTACGAGCAGTACTTC,CASSLEGTGPTYEQYF
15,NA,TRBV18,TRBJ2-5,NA,TGTGCCAGCTCACCCCAGATATCGTACCAAGAGACCCAGTACTTC,CASSPQISYQETQYF
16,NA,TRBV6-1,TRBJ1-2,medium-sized,TGTGCCAGCAGTGAAAAGTTCCTCGGGGGTAACTATGGCTACACCTTC,CASSEKFLGGNYGYTF
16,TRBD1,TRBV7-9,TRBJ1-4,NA,TGTGCCAGCAGCCCTGGACCGGGACAGGGAGTTGAAAAACTGTTTTTT,CASSPGPGQGVEKLFF
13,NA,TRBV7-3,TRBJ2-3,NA,TGTGCCAGCAGCTCCTCTCAATCAGATACGCAGTATTTT,CASSSSQSDTQYF
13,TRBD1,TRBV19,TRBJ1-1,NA,TGTGCCAGCTCCGGGACAGGGCGTACACTGGGCTTCTTT,CASSGTGRTLGFF
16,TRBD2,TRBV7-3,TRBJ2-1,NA,TGTGCCAGCAGCTTAATGCCAGCGGGGAACGTCAATGAGCAGTTCTTC,CASSLMPAGNVNEQFF
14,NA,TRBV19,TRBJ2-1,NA,TGTGCCAGTACGCGGGACAGCTCCTACAATGAGCAGTTCTTC,CASTRDSSYNEQFF
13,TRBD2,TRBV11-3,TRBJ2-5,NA,TGTGCCAGCAGCTTTCAAGCGGGAGGGACCCAGTACTTC,CASSFQAGGTQYF
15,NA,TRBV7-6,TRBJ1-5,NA,TGTGCCAGCAGCCTGGACAGATATAGCAATCAGCCCCAGCATTTT,CASSLDRYSNQPQHF
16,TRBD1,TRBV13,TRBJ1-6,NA,TGTGCCAGCAGACAACCGGACAGGGGAGGCAATTCACCCCTCCACTTT,CASRQPDRGGNSPLHF